One and the same sample provided the 19 T cell receptor beta chains below, sequenced in a study of cytotoxic CD8 clonotypes in ibrutinib-treated CLL. Method: immunoSEQ multiplex PCR; TCRdb's copy keeps in-frame clones and lacks some. The top ten clones hold roughly 3.5% of a sample with fewer than 150,000 clones, around four fifths of them seen once. This material consisted of PBMCs, taken after 24 months of ibrutinib treatment. Every receptor here comes from a human donor with chronic lymphocytic leukemia.

The rearrangement joins TRBV5-1 to TRBJ2-3; D may be TRBD2 (6 bases). Germline assignment: CDR1 SGHRS and CDR2 YFSETQ. This CDR3 region has 15 residues. V lost 4 bases, J lost 1 base, and 13 bases lay in between. CDR3 nucleotide sequence: TGCGCCAGCAGCGACCCCCCGGGGGGCACAGATACGCAGTATTTT. It codes for CASSDPPGGTDTQYF.

The J gene is TRBJ2-7, the V gene TRBV27, with TRBD2 matching 8 bases. Germline values: CDR1 MNHEY, CDR2 SMNVEV (reference sequence). V was pared by 2 bases and J by 6 bases, with 15 bases of the junction left unmatched. The CDR3 has 17 amino acids. The CDR3 DNA reads as TGTGCCAGCAGTTTAAAGCCCCCCGGGGGGGGTTTTTCCGAGCAGTACTTC. Protein product: CASSLKPPGGGFSEQYF.

The DNA for the CDR3 is TGTGCCAGCAGTAACCAGGGCTACGAGCAGTACTTC. Its translation is CASSNQGYEQYF. The chain links TRBV6-6 to TRBJ2-7; D is possibly TRBD1 (5 bases). This CDR3 has 12 amino acids. The V and J ends lost 5 bases and 3 bases respectively, with 8 bases between them. Germline V lookup: CDR1 MNHNY, CDR2 SVGAGI (reference sequence).

The chain recombines TRBV19 with TRBJ2-7; D is possibly TRBD2 (6 bases). Trimming pared 7 bases from V and 2 bases from J, leaving 12 bases between. CDR1 is LNHDA, CDR2 SQIVND, per germline (reference sequence). CDR3 length: 13 residues. CDR3 sequence: CASTPGETYEQYF. CDR3 nucleotide sequence: TGTGCCAGTACCCCGGGGGAGACCTACGAGCAGTACTTC. The whole variable domain, remainder taken from reference TRBV19 and TRBJ2-7, is DGGITQSPKYLFRKEGQNVTLSCEQNLNHDAMYWYRQDPGQGLRLIYYSQIVNDFQKGDIAEGYSVSREKKESFPLTVTSAQKNPTAFYLCASTPGETYEQYFGPGTRLTVT.

The V and J genes are TRBV5-1 and TRBJ2-3; D not resolved. CDR1 is SGHRS and CDR2 is YFSETQ in the germline V gene. The CDR3 is made up of 14 amino acids. Trimming stripped 5 bases from V and 0 bases from J, with 10 bases between. CDR3 sequence: CASSSEKSTDTQYF. The CDR3 region has the DNA TGCGCCAGCAGTTCGGAAAAAAGCACAGATACGCAGTATTTT.

This clone occurred once. This chain links TRBV5-1 with TRBJ2-5; 11 nucleotides line up with TRBD2. V lost 3 bases to trimming and J lost 4 bases; unmatched junction nucleotides: 11. This CDR3 has 17 residues. Germline V gene sequence: CDR1 SGHRS, CDR2 YFSETQ. The CDR3 loop reads CASSSALSGGGLETQYF. CDR3 bases: TGCGCCAGCAGCTCGGCCCTTAGCGGGGGGGGCCTAGAGACCCAGTACTTC.

The chain carries TRBV6-6 and TRBJ1-1; D is unclear. Germline CDR1 MNHNY, CDR2 SVGAGI (reference sequence). The germline V and J ends were trimmed by 6 bases and 8 bases, with 10 bases remaining between them. The length of the CDR3 is 11 residues. CDR3 region: CASRRQWEAFF. CDR3 DNA sequence: TGTGCCAGCAGGAGGCAGTGGGAAGCTTTCTTT.

J is TRBJ2-2 and V is TRBV9; D might be TRBD1 (7 bases). The CDR3 has 15 residues. In germline, CDR1 is SGDLS, CDR2 YYNGEE. Trimming removed 1 base at V and 6 bases at J, with 13 bases between. The CDR3 DNA sequence: TGTGCCAGCAGCGTACGACAGGGAGGCGCCGGGGAGCTGTTTTTT. Protein: CASSVRQGGAGELFF.

The chain employs TRBV7-2 and TRBJ2-5; D call uncertain. The V end was cut by 5 bases, the J end by 1 base, with 11 bases between. The CDR3 spans 14 residues. Per germline, CDR1 SGHTA and CDR2 FQGNSA. The CDR3 here is CASSPPGPQETQYF. Here the CDR3 DNA reads TGTGCCAGCAGCCCCCCCGGACCCCAAGAGACCCAGTACTTC.

V and J are TRBV7-2 and TRBJ2-5; maybe TRBD1 (5 bases). The CDR3 runs 16 residues. V lost 1 base and J lost 0, with 12 bases in between. CDR1 and CDR2 from the germline V gene are SGHTA and FQGNSA. CDR3 bases: TGTGCCAGCAGCTTAGATATACAGGAGTACCAAGAGACCCAGTACTTC. This sequence encodes CASSLDIQEYQETQYF.

The J gene is TRBJ2-7, the V gene TRBV10-3; unclear D gene. Germline V lookup: CDR1 ENHRY, CDR2 SYGVKD. V was cut by 5 bases and J by 5 bases, with 10 bases left in between. The CDR3 sequence is 12 residues long. CDR3 bases: TGTGCCATCAGTAGCACTCGGGACGAGCAGTACTTC. It specifies CAISSTRDEQYF.

The J gene is TRBJ1-2, the V gene TRBV28; no reliable D call. In germline, CDR1 is MDHEN, CDR2 SYDVKM. The CDR3 extends over 12 amino acids. Between the trimmed V and J ends, which lost 5 bases and 7 bases, there was a span of 11 bases. The CDR3 nucleotides read TGTGCCAGCAGTAGTCCTCCGACTGGCTACACCTTC. Amino acid sequence: CASSSPPTGYTF.

This rearrangement joins TRBV7-3 to TRBJ1-1, with D uncertain. Trimming left V 5 bases short and J 0 bases short, with 16 bases between. The CDR3 has 16 amino acids. CDR1 SGHTA and CDR2 FQGTGA come from the germline V gene. The CDR3 protein is CASSPGIRYMNTEAFF. The DNA for the CDR3 is TGTGCCAGCAGCCCCGGGATTCGATACATGAACACTGAAGCTTTCTTT.

The V and J genes are TRBV11-2 and TRBJ2-1, with TRBD2 identical over 14 bases. With 1 base clipped from V and 9 bases from J, the junction kept 8 bases outside the gene matches. Per the germline V gene, CDR1 is SGHAT and CDR2 is FQNNGV. The CDR3 covers 17 residues. CDR3: CASSLGLAGGRQGEQFF. In DNA form, the CDR3 reads TGTGCCAGCAGCTTAGGACTAGCGGGGGGGCGACAGGGTGAGCAGTTCTTC.

The chain has TRBV2 and TRBJ1-4; D possibly corresponds to TRBD1 (6 bases). The germline V gene has CDR1 SNHLY and CDR2 FYNNEI. CDR3 size: 15 residues. Trimming removed 2 bases at V and 0 bases at J, with 7 bases between. This CDR3 reads CASSERGATNEKLFF. The CDR3 nucleotides are TGTGCCAGCAGTGAAAGGGGGGCAACTAATGAAAAACTGTTTTTT.

The chain couples TRBV18 to TRBJ2-3; either TRBD1 or TRBD2 may supply D (6 bases each). This CDR3 region has 16 residues. The germline CDR1 and CDR2 sequences are KGHSH and LQKENI. V was cut by 2 bases and J by 5 bases, with 17 bases left in between. The CDR3 sequence is CASSPLQGGDGDTQYF. The DNA for the CDR3 is TGTGCCAGCTCACCATTACAGGGAGGTGATGGAGATACGCAGTATTTT.

V gene TRBV9 combines with J gene TRBJ2-2, with TRBD1 identical over 7 bases. V shed 3 bases and J 4 bases; nucleotides not matched to a gene: 12. The CDR3 contains 17 residues. Germline values: CDR1 SGDLS, CDR2 YYNGEE. The CDR3 sequence is CASSALAQGVSTGELFF. CDR3 nucleotide sequence: TGTGCCAGCAGCGCCCTGGCGCAGGGGGTCTCCACCGGGGAGCTGTTTTTT.

The J gene is TRBJ2-7, the V gene TRBV6-6; the D gene is possibly TRBD2 (5 bases). Germline V gives CDR1 MNHNY, CDR2 SVGAGI (reference sequence). The CDR3 has 14 amino acids. V was cut by 5 bases and J by 4 bases, with 15 bases left in between. The CDR3 DNA reads TGTGCCAGCAGTCAGCTAGCCTTCGGGTACGAGCAGTACTTC. It encodes CASSQLAFGYEQYF.

In this sample, this clone turned up once. The chain couples TRBV28 to TRBJ1-5; maybe TRBD1 (5 bases). Per germline, CDR1 MDHEN and CDR2 SYDVKM. Trimming cost V 8 bases and J 4 bases, with 9 bases left between them. The CDR3 covers 12 residues. The CDR3 protein is CASGSGNQPQHF. CDR3 bases: TGTGCCAGCGGTTCAGGGAATCAGCCCCAGCATTTT. Using reference TRBV28 and TRBJ1-5 for the parts outside the CDR3, the full variable domain is DVKVTQSSRYLVKRTGEKVFLECVQDMDHENMFWYRQDPGLGLRLIYFSYDVKMKEKGDIPEGYSVSREKKERFSLILESASTNQTSMYLCASGSGNQPQHFGDGTRLSIL.